Sequencing of this T cell receptor beta chain was carried out in a study of blood T cell repertoires in COVID-19 (dated by TCRdb to about 2020). For the study in its entirety: Samples covering the acute and convalescent phases of COVID-19 were provided by collaborators in the United States, Italy and Spain. Deeply sampled blood TCRbeta repertoires from subjects exposed to, actively infected with, or recovered from COVID-19 were included in the dataset. Where available, HLA class I and class II types were taken from metadata supplied by the sample provider and were not determined by assay-based typing. The material from the prospective study consisted of cDNA or gDNA derived from T cells, B-cell-depleted T cells, or PBMCs. A de-identified subject ID, COVID-19 status, age in years and sex were almost always included in the sample metadata. The repertoires were made available in a free public database intended to serve as a resource for research on the immune response to SARS-CoV-2. The samples were drawn from two sources: the first 160 participants of the ongoing ImmuneRACE study, and over 1,000 subjects contributed by 6 global collaborators. Broad study findings and their caveats: How much clinical and demographic metadata was included differed by source and by participant, and the metadata was provided uncurated.

A second Seattle source provided samples from volunteer blood donors who had recovered from COVID-19. Whole blood was collected in K2EDTA tubes by collaborating institutions according to the institutions' own protocols. For TCRbeta analysis, collaborator samples were shipped as frozen whole blood, as isolated PBMCs, or as DNA extracted from either sample type. The immunoSEQ Assay, a bias-controlled multiplex PCR, was used to amplify TCRbeta CDR3 regions from genomic DNA. The original methods were these. The number of nucleated cells in each sample was estimated by amplification of reference gene primers within the assay. To quantify the absolute abundance of each unique TCRbeta CDR3 rearrangement, sequence reads were collapsed and filtered. For each sample, productive Simpson clonality was calculated as the square root of Simpson's diversity index over productive rearrangements. The immuneACCESS repertoire file appears here via TCRdb, limited to in-frame rearrangements. These files lack a portion of the clones; in checked studies, under half of the deficit traces to unresolved V genes, and the cause of the others is not known. V and J calls plus clone size are reproduced from that table; the DNA served to infer D and trimming. The table for this sample lists roughly 240,000 clones; roughly 85% of them were counted only once. The ten biggest clones cover about 4.6% of the sample.

Points on this clone: Its antigen target is currently unknown. No base quality values were provided; no much bigger clone lies one nucleotide off.

The germline V gene sets CDR1 to SGHNT and CDR2 to YENEEA. The CDR3 numbers 14 residues from cysteine through phenylalanine. Just the 42-base CDR3 DNA is kept, in frame starting at base 1. The V end loses 1 base and the J end loses 7 bases, and a stretch of 14 bases separates them. The TCR was taken from a man between 60 and 70 years old who had recovered from COVID-19. The sequencing sample was made of peripheral blood. The chain links TRBV11-3 with TRBJ2-7; a confident D gene designation cannot be given. The DNA sequence is as follows: TGTGCCAGCAGCTTAGGTGTGGGCGCCGAGGAGCAGTACTTC. Translated, this is CASSLGVGAEEQYF.